Following are 7 T cell receptor beta chains from one sample sequenced in a study of cytomegalovirus exposure and HLA in healthy donors. PCR amplification relied on 60 Vbeta primers (plus 13 Jbeta primers). The data were produced by immunoSEQ multiplex PCR, yet TCRdb's version contains in-frame clones alone and is incomplete. The table includes under 200,000 clones, roughly 80% detected once. Sequenced material: PBMCs. These receptors were taken from a female donor in good health and CMV-seronegative.

The table lists this clone with a count of one. This chain links TRBV7-2 with TRBJ2-7; 11 bases agree with TRBD1. There are 16 residues in the CDR3. Germline loops: CDR1 SGHTA, CDR2 FQGNSA. Trimming removed 6 bases from V and 5 bases from J; junction bases left unmatched: 12. Here the CDR3 DNA reads TGTGCCAGCAGAGATATAGTGGACAGGGGGCGGGACGAGCAGTACTTC. As protein: CASRDIVDRGRDEQYF.

The chain joins TRBV28 to TRBJ1-5; 7 nucleotides line up with TRBD1. The CDR3 spans 15 residues. Germline assignment: CDR1 MDHEN and CDR2 SYDVKM. With 5 bases clipped from V and 1 base from J, the junction kept 5 bases outside the gene matches. The CDR3: CASSVTGASNQPQHF. The CDR3 DNA is TGTGCCAGCAGTGTCACAGGGGCGAGCAATCAGCCCCAGCATTTT.

The table lists this clone with a few counts. The rearrangement joins TRBV10-3 to TRBJ2-7; TRBD1 aligns across 9 bases. CDR3 size: 14 residues. CDR1 ENHRY and CDR2 SYGVKD come from the germline V gene. J was trimmed by 2 bases and V by 5 bases; bases with no gene match: 4. The CDR3 sequence is CAISRDRAAYEQYF. The DNA for the CDR3 is TGTGCCATCAGTCGGGACAGGGCCGCCTACGAGCAGTACTTC.

V usage is TRBV4-1 and J usage is TRBJ2-1; TRBD2 matches 9 bases. The CDR3 extends over 17 amino acids. J gave up 8 bases and V 4 bases, and 15 bases lay outside the gene matches. The germline V gene encodes CDR1 MGHRA and CDR2 YSYEKL. In nucleotides, the CDR3 is TGCGCCAGCAGCCCTCCGGGGGGGGCGGGAGGGCCCCATGAGCAGTTCTTC. Protein sequence: CASSPPGGAGGPHEQFF.

The CDR3 DNA reads as TGTGCCACCAGCAGGGCCATGGACACGAATGAAAAACTGTTTTTT. It is translated as CATSRAMDTNEKLFF. The genes are TRBV15 and TRBJ1-4, with D perhaps matching TRBD1 (5 bases). The CDR3 spans 15 residues. Germline V gene lookup returns CDR1 LNHNV and CDR2 YYDKDF (reference sequence). Trimming left V 3 bases short and J 5 bases short, with 13 bases between.

The chain joins TRBV28 to TRBJ2-5; D may be TRBD1 (6 bases). V was cut by 5 bases and J by 4 bases, with 20 bases left in between. The CDR3 is 16 residues long. Germline CDR1 MDHEN, CDR2 SYDVKM. The CDR3 region is CASSINRARAGETQYF. In DNA, the CDR3 is TGTGCCAGCAGTATCAACAGGGCCCGGGCAGGAGAGACCCAGTACTTC.

V gene TRBV10-3 combines with J gene TRBJ2-3, with D perhaps TRBD2 (7 bases). CDR1 ENHRY and CDR2 SYGVKD come from the germline V gene. The CDR3 totals 15 residues. The germline V and J ends were trimmed by 4 bases and 6 bases, with 17 bases remaining between them. The CDR3 DNA reads as TGTGCCATCAGTGGGGAGGGGGGGCTGGTGGATACGCAGTATTTT. Translation: CAISGEGGLVDTQYF.